This TCR beta chain came from a study of circulating CD8 cells and anti-PD-1 response in melanoma (dated by TCRdb to the early 2020s). As for the study more broadly: Nivolumab was given to patients intravenously at 3 mg/kg every 2 weeks. Of the approximately 13 patients in the melanoma cohort, anti-PD-1 was received as first-line therapy by seven patients, and prior targeted therapy or immunotherapy had been received by six patients. Patients with complete or partial responses were classified as responders; those with stable or progressive disease (RECIST v1.1) as non-responders. The TCR repertoire analysis covered around eleven melanoma patients: 7 non-responders and 4 responders. In on-treatment samples, a biotinylated anti-human IgG4 antibody was used to detect PD-1. What the work shows at the level of the full study, not this receptor alone: Because material was limited, most experiments were generally run without replicates. Only baseline and M1 samples, drawn from a small cohort with few responders, went into the published TCR repertoire comparisons. The cohort included both treatment-naive and previously treated patients, and the authors noted that this mix could influence results. Because tumor material could not be accessed, tumor reactivity was instead assessed with peptide assays on expanded sorted subsets. Repertoires were mostly private between subsets, with fewer than 8% of TRB clonotypes shared at M1, and the greatest sharing occurred between DPOS and TIGIT. Diversity was greatest in the DNEG repertoire, PD-1 and DPOS had similar and higher clonality, and TIGIT repertoires had the lowest diversity.

V is pared back by 4 bases and J by 1 base, with 15 bases lying between the germline termini. The germline V gene gives CDR1 as MDHEN and CDR2 as SYDVKM. The CDR3 sequence holds 16 residues, the cysteine and phenylalanine included. CDR3 DNA is the only sequence kept; it has 48 bases, read in frame from the first base. Using a BD FACSAria II cell sorter, four subsets defined by PD-1 and/or TIGIT were sorted from live CD3+CD8+TCRalphabeta+ cells. Circulating CD8 T cells were sorted into four subsets by PD-1 and TIGIT expression to characterize their relevance to anti-PD-1 therapy response. Both TCR alpha and TCR beta chains were sequenced from each sorted CD8 T-cell subset. Peripheral blood was drawn before the first anti-PD-1 injection and after two and four injections. PBMCs were immediately isolated by Ficoll gradient centrifugation. Until use, PBMCs were kept cryopreserved in liquid nitrogen in RPMI containing approximately 21% FCS and roughly 9.5% DMSO. Thawed PBMCs were stained with a viability dye and antibodies against CD3, CD8alpha, TCRalphabeta, PD-1 and TIGIT. Total RNA was extracted with the RNeasy Kit, and every sample reached a RIN above 7.

TCRdb records NextSeq 500 as the sequencer. The QIAseq Immune Repertoire RNA Library Kit, Human TCR Panel was used to prepare TCR libraries from about 15 ng of total RNA. TCR libraries were sequenced on an Illumina NextSeq with a Mid Output V2 kit, and asymmetric 261x41 paired-end reads were used. Each TCR library was diluted to approximately 4 nM, pooled, denatured and loaded at approximately 1 pM. The authors' pipeline ran thus. TCR FASTQ files were processed in the QIAGEN GeneGlobe Data Analysis Center, and downstream analysis was performed in R 3.5.2. Clonality was computed as one minus Shannon entropy normalized by the log of the number of unique productive sequences. For each subset, Fisher exact tests at 5% FDR were used to find TRA or TRB clonotypes whose abundance differed between baseline and M1. Differentially abundant clonotypes were grouped as emerging, expanding, contracting or non-expanding/contracting. Morisita's overlap index was used to measure how much repertoires overlapped between patients. TCRdb cleaned the public reads at Q25 with fastp, built clones with MiXCR and kept in-frame beta chains. Each CDR3 protein appears once, grouped with its most common genes and DNA. TCRdb, not the original authors, processed these V and J calls. The sample records about 440 distinct CDR3 sequences, 6.5% to 8.5% of which are singletons. The ten top clones hold approximately 16% of the sample.

This clonotype counts as large (0.1 to 1%). No cognate antigen has been identified for it. No base-level quality is on record; no much larger clone is a single base apart. The sequencing here drew on CD8+ T cells from PBMCs, taken at baseline or after one month of anti-PD-1 therapy (not recorded which). This receptor was taken from a human donor with melanoma. Recombination joined TRBV28 with TRBJ2-3; a confident D gene designation cannot be given. The nucleotide sequence is TGTGCCAGCAGTTCTCGTCTCACTTACGGCACAGATACGCAGTATTTT. This is translated as CASSSRLTYGTDTQYF. Extended through the reference TRBV28 and TRBJ2-3 proteins, this CDR3 yields the full variable domain: DVKVTQSSRYLVKRTGEKVFLECVQDMDHENMFWYRQDPGLGLRLIYFSYDVKMKEKGDIPEGYSVSREKKERFSLILESASTNQTSMYLCASSSRLTYGTDTQYFGPGTRLTVL.